The T cell receptor (beta chain) under discussion was sequenced for a study of T cells in Graves' hyperthyroidism and ophthalmopathy. Study-wide points: Blood also held most thyroid clonotypes expanded beyond 0.001.

Germline CDR1 and CDR2: SGHVS and FQNEAQ. The CDR3 runs to 17 residues. Germline trimming cut 1 base from V and 5 bases from J; bases unmatched to any gene: 10. Of note for this clonotype: Its antigen is undetermined.

Regions amplified from RNA transcripts were the TCR beta CDR3 regions. HTBI primers were used for first-round RT-PCR of the TCR CDR3. TCRdb itself ran the multiplex PCR reads through MiXCR, one entry per CDR3 protein. The sample holds approximately 330,000 distinct CDR3 sequences, roughly 21% seen once. This TCR was sampled from a woman in her forties or fifties with Graves' hyperthyroidism. The sample taken for sequencing was blood. This chain connects TRBV7-8 to TRBJ2-1; 8 positions match TRBD2. The CDR3 nucleotides are TGTGCCAGCAGCTTAGTGTTGGTAGCGGGACTTCACAATGAGCAGTTCTTC. This gives the protein CASSLVLVAGLHNEQFF.